These 30 T cell receptor beta chains share one sample of origin, sequenced in a study of T cells in women clearing cervical HPV infection (dated 2018 in TCRdb). Library prep was done by the immunoSEQ multiplex PCR assay. TCRdb provides this immuneACCESS table in a form limited to in-frame rearrangements. Some clones are lacking; in checked studies, under half of them reflect an unresolved V gene, and why the rest are absent is not known. The sample's table covers about 36,000 clones. 1.7% of the sample rests with the top ten. The sample comprised blood buffy coat. Source of these receptors: a woman between 18 and 70 years old with a cervical HPV16 infection that either progressed to CIN3+ or cleared (not recorded which).

Points on this clone: The sequence runs out 3 residues before the end of the CDR3; the remainder is reconstructed from the germline J gene. V and J are TRBV5-5 and TRBJ1-2; D is perhaps TRBD1 (5 bases). Looked up from germline, CDR1 is SGHKS and CDR2 is YYEKEE (reference sequence). The CDR3 length is 14 residues. The V gene lost 2 bases and the J gene lost 0 bases, with 8 bases spanning the gap. CDR3 protein: CASSFDSSNYGYTF. Partial CDR3 DNA: TGTGCCAGCAGCTTCGACAGTTCTAACTATGGC.

A note on this clone: The read terminates 3 residues before the CDR3 end, so the remaining end is supplied by the germline J gene. The chain recombines TRBV23-1 with TRBJ2-3; TRBD2 is a possible D gene (7 bases). TRBV23-1 is assigned to the ORF class and has an uncertain function. V lost 4 bases and J lost 7, with 24 bases in between. There are 17 residues in the CDR3. Incomplete CDR3 DNA: TGCGCCAGCAGTCGAAAACAGGGAGGGATCCCCCTATATACG. Translating it yields CASSRKQGGIPLYT. The whole CDR3 sequence reads CASSRKQGGIPLYTQYF.

With regard to this clone: Read data end 3 residues before the CDR3 end; the end is taken from the germline J gene. The genes are TRBV4-2 and TRBJ2-1; weak D call: TRBD1 (5 bases). CDR3 length equals 15 residues. The V end was cut by 0 bases, the J end by 4 bases, with 10 bases between. CDR1 and CDR2 from the germline V gene are LGHNA and YNFKEQ. CDR3 DNA (partial): TGTGCCAGCAGCCAAGATGGGGCGAATTACAATGAG. Its translation is CASSQDGANYNE. The full-length CDR3 reads as CASSQDGANYNEQFF.

Worth noting for this clone: The read falls 3 residues short of the CDR3 end, and the missing part is taken from the germline J gene. The genes are TRBV19 and TRBJ1-4; D is uncertain. Germline values: CDR1 LNHDA, CDR2 SQIVND (reference sequence). This CDR3 spans 14 amino acids. Trimming took 6 bases from V and 3 from J, leaving 11 bases between them. The covered CDR3 bases are TGTGCCAGTAGCCCCACCAGGTCTAATGAAAAA. Protein: CASSPTRSNEK. The whole CDR3 sequence is CASSPTRSNEKLFF.

About this clone itself: The DNA ends 3 residues before the CDR3 does, and the rest of the CDR3 is filled in from the germline J gene. V gene TRBV30 combines with J gene TRBJ1-5; tentatively, D is TRBD1 (6 bases). The ends were cut back, 0 bases at V and 4 bases at J, with 7 bases in the middle. From germline, CDR1 is GTSNPN and CDR2 SVGIG (reference sequence). This CDR3 is built from 13 residues. The CDR3 reads CAWSVQGNQPQHF. The sequenced part of the CDR3 DNA is TGTGCCTGGAGTGTACAGGGAAATCAGCCC.

As for this clone: The read falls 3 residues short of the CDR3 end, and the missing part is taken from the germline J gene. The same CDR3 is also encoded by other DNA sequences in this sample. The chain is built from TRBV7-9 and TRBJ2-4; TRBD1 matches 7 bases. The germline CDR1 and CDR2 sequences are SEHNR and FQNEAQ (reference sequence). CDR3 size: 12 residues. Partial CDR3 DNA: TGTGCCAGCAGTCGGGACAGCTATGGT. This encodes CASSRDSYG. The CDR3 as a whole reads CASSRDSYGQYF.

Regarding this clone: The CDR3 end lies 3 residues beyond the end of the read and is filled in from the germline J gene. V usage is TRBV14 and J usage is TRBJ2-1; 10 nucleotides line up with TRBD1. Germline V gives CDR1 SGHDN, CDR2 FVKESK. This CDR3 spans 16 amino acids. J lost 7 bases, V lost 5 bases, and 11 bases had no gene match. The covered CDR3 bases are TGTGCCAGCAGCGACATGGGGACAGGGGAAGTAAATGAG. This gives the protein CASSDMGTGEVNE. The full CDR3 is CASSDMGTGEVNEQFF. The entire variable domain, with the rest obtained from reference TRBV14 and TRBJ2-1, is as follows: EAGVTQFPSHSVIEKGQTVTLRCDPISGHDNLYWYRRVMGKEIKFLLHFVKESKQDESGMPNNRFLAERTGGTYSTLKVQPAELEDSGVYFCASSDMGTGEVNEQFFGPGTRLTVL.

A remark on this clone: The read is 3 residues too short to cover the CDR3 end, so that end is filled in from the germline J gene. J is TRBJ1-2 and V is TRBV5-6, with 11 bases aligning to TRBD1. CDR1 is SGHDT, CDR2 YYEEEE, per germline. There are 15 residues in the CDR3. Partial CDR3 DNA: TGTGCCAGCAGCCTGGGACAGGGGGGGCGGGAGACC. Translation: CASSLGQGGRET. The CDR3, in full, reads CASSLGQGGRETYTF.

Remarks on this clone: The read falls 3 residues short of the CDR3 end, and the missing part is taken from the germline J gene. V gene TRBV6-2 or TRBV6-3 combines with J gene TRBJ2-5; D uncertain. The germline CDR1 and CDR2 sequences are MNHEY and SVGEGT. This CDR3 region has 14 residues. V was shortened by 6 bases and J by 1 base, with 12 bases between the two germline ends. The sequenced part of the CDR3 DNA is TGTGCCAGCAGGTCTCTCACGGGCCAAGAGACC. It is translated as CASRSLTGQET. The entire CDR3 reads CASRSLTGQETQYF.

With respect to this clone: Read data end 3 residues before the CDR3 end; the end is taken from the germline J gene. V is TRBV20-1 and J is TRBJ1-2, with D possibly TRBD1 on 6 matching bases. Trimming stripped 5 bases from V and 1 base from J, with 20 bases between. The CDR3 has 16 residues. The germline V gene encodes CDR1 DFQATT and CDR2 SNEGSKA (reference sequence). The chain's CDR3 is CSARTTGVPINYGYTF. CDR3 DNA, as far as it was read: TGCAGTGCTCGGACGACAGGAGTCCCAATTAACTATGGC.

By frequency, this clone registers medium-sized. The CDR3 is cut off 3 residues early in the read; its end comes from the germline J gene. The chain has TRBV29-1 and TRBJ2-3; weak D call: TRBD2 (6 bases). The CDR3 is 19 amino acids. V was clipped by 1 base and J by 2 bases, with 25 bases between them. The germline V gene has CDR1 SQVTM and CDR2 ANQGSEA. The CDR3 spells CSVEGGDYRFTFYTDTQYF. The CDR3 DNA, read in part, is TGCAGCGTTGAAGGGGGGGATTACAGGTTTACCTTTTACACAGATACG.

Concerning this clone itself: The sequenced fragment ends 3 residues before the CDR3 boundary, so the rest is inferred from the germline J gene. This chain uses TRBV20-1 with TRBJ1-5, with 7 positions matching TRBD1. The CDR3 length is 14 residues. CDR1 DFQATT and CDR2 SNEGSKA come from the germline V gene (reference sequence). V lost 3 bases, J lost 2 bases, and 4 bases stayed unmatched. The CDR3 region is CSARGDRGNQPQHF. CDR3 bases read: TGCAGTGCTAGGGGAGACAGGGGCAATCAGCCC.

To note about this clone: The read halts 3 residues ahead of the CDR3 end, with the missing end drawn from the germline J gene. The V call is TRBV7-6, the J call TRBJ2-2; D unclear. Germline assignment: CDR1 SGHVS and CDR2 FNYEAQ. CDR3 size: 14 residues. The CDR3 DNA, read in part, is TGTGCCAGCATGCAAAACGCAGGTGGTGAAAAG. Protein product: CASMQNAGGEK. The CDR3 as a whole reads CASMQNAGGEKLFF.

Note on this clone: One junction end disagrees with the germline gene, perhaps due to a read error. The CDR3 extends 3 residues past the end of the read, so its final part is completed from the germline J gene. The same CDR3 arises from other DNA sequences in this sample as well. This chain links TRBV7-7 with TRBJ1-3; 8 bases line up with TRBD1. The CDR3 runs 15 residues. CDR1 and CDR2 from the germline V gene are SSHAT and FNYEAQ (reference sequence). Partial CDR3 DNA: TGTGCTAGCAGCCCTGGACAGGGCGCTGGAAACACG. Protein: CASSPGQGAGNT. The CDR3 as a whole reads CASSPGQGAGNTIYF.

With respect to this clone: The missing CDR3 end, 3 residues past where the read stops, is filled in from the germline J gene. The chain uses TRBV7-9 and TRBJ1-2; D unresolved. The CDR3 covers 14 residues. In germline, CDR1 is SEHNR, CDR2 FQNEAQ (reference sequence). CDR3 DNA (partial): TGTGCCAGCAGCTCCAGCTACTACTCCTACGAC. Residues: CASSSSYYSYD. The complete CDR3 reads CASSSSYYSYDYTF.

Notes on this clone: The CDR3 is cut off 3 residues early in the read; its end comes from the germline J gene. The chain combines TRBV2 with TRBJ1-5; 8 nucleotides match TRBD1. With 6 bases clipped from V and 4 bases from J, the junction kept 5 bases outside the gene matches. The CDR3 consists of 14 residues. CDR1 is SNHLY, CDR2 FYNNEI, per germline. CDR3 DNA, as far as it was read: TGTGCCAGCAGCCCAACAGGGGGGAATCAGCCC. Protein: CASSPTGGNQP. The whole CDR3 protein is CASSPTGGNQPQHF.

As to this clone: The sequenced fragment ends 3 residues before the CDR3 boundary, so the rest is inferred from the germline J gene. V and J are TRBV10-1 and TRBJ2-1, with D possibly matching TRBD1 (6 bases). CDR1 and CDR2 from the germline V gene are WNHNN and SYGVQD (reference sequence). Trimming took 1 base from V and 4 from J, leaving 17 bases between them. This CDR3 has 17 amino acids. CDR3 sequence reads: CASSEWTGHTPYNEQFF. The sequenced part of the CDR3 DNA is TGCGCCAGCAGTGAGTGGACGGGACATACCCCTTACAATGAG.

About this clone itself: The CDR3 is cut off 3 residues early in the read; its end comes from the germline J gene. This chain connects TRBV19 to TRBJ2-4, with D perhaps matching TRBD1 (5 bases). Germline-derived CDR1 and CDR2 are LNHDA and SQIVND (reference sequence). The CDR3 consists of 15 residues. This chain's CDR3 is CASSMGRNTNYGQYF. The sequenced CDR3 bases are TGTGCCAGTAGTATGGGGCGGAATACTAACTATGGT.

Comment on this clone: Sequencing ends 3 residues short of the CDR3 end; the germline J gene provides the rest. This rearrangement joins TRBV6-2 or TRBV6-3 to TRBJ1-5; D may be TRBD1 (5 bases). CDR1 and CDR2 (germline): MNHEY, SVGEGT. The V end lost 4 bases, the J end lost 1 base, and 8 bases lay between the germline ends. The CDR3 loop spans 14 amino acids. CDR3 sequence: CASSSGLSNQPQHF. The part of the CDR3 DNA that was read is TGTGCCAGCAGTTCGGGACTCAGCAATCAGCCC.

Notes on this clone: The read gets to within 3 residues of the CDR3 end, and the germline J gene fills in the rest. The chain combines TRBV7-2 with TRBJ2-5; TRBD2 aligns across 7 bases. The CDR3 covers 12 residues. Trimming took 4 bases from V and 5 from J; bases not matched to a gene: 1. CDR1 SGHTA and CDR2 FQGNSA come from the germline V gene. The CDR3 here is CASSSGGETQYF. The sequenced part of the CDR3 DNA is TGTGCCAGCAGCTCCGGGGGGGAGACC.

About this clone: The CDR3 end lies 3 residues beyond the end of the read and is filled in from the germline J gene. This chain uses TRBV2 with TRBJ2-5; 9 positions match TRBD2. CDR1 is SNHLY, CDR2 FYNNEI, per germline. This CDR3 region has 16 residues. Losses at the gene ends were 4 bases for V and 2 bases for J; bases not matched to a gene: 8. The CDR3 loop is CASSGSRLAVQETQYF. The part of the CDR3 DNA that was read is TGTGCCAGCAGTGGTTCCAGACTAGCGGTGCAAGAGACC.

Of note for this clone: Coverage ceases 3 residues before the CDR3 finishes, and the germline J gene fills in the end. The V and J genes are TRBV19 and TRBJ1-4; D gene uncertain. V lost 7 bases and J lost 0, with 9 bases in between. CDR3 size: 14 residues. From germline, CDR1 is LNHDA and CDR2 SQIVND (reference sequence). The part of the CDR3 DNA that was read is TGTGCCAGTACCCACAGAGCAACTAATGAAAAA. Translation: CASTHRATNEK. The whole CDR3 protein reads CASTHRATNEKLFF.

On this clone: The CDR3 extends 3 residues past the end of the read, so its final part is completed from the germline J gene. This chain connects TRBV19 to TRBJ2-7, with unresolved D. Germline CDR1 and CDR2: LNHDA and SQIVND (reference sequence). The V and J ends lost 5 bases and 2 bases respectively, with 13 bases between them. The CDR3 sequence is 14 residues long. CDR3 DNA (partial): TGTGCCAGTAGTCTCGCAGGATATGCCTACGAG. Translating it yields CASSLAGYAYE. The whole CDR3 sequence is CASSLAGYAYEQYF.

As for this clone: The CDR3 end falls 3 residues outside the read, so it is completed with the germline J gene. The chain carries TRBV19 and TRBJ1-4; 7 bases map to TRBD1. Germline CDR1 LNHDA, CDR2 SQIVND (reference sequence). The CDR3 extends over 15 amino acids. The CDR3 DNA, read in part, is TGTGCCAGTAGTATCAGGGGGTCTTCAAATTCACCA. Translation gives CASSIRGSSNSP. The entire CDR3 reads CASSIRGSSNSPLFF.

About this clone: The read halts 3 residues ahead of the CDR3 end, with the missing end drawn from the germline J gene. V and J are TRBV11-1 and TRBJ2-7; 7 positions match TRBD1. The germline V gene has CDR1 SGHAT and CDR2 FQDESV (reference sequence). CDR3 length equals 12 residues. Germline trimming cut 5 bases from V and 6 bases from J; bases unmatched to any gene: 4. The DNA read from the CDR3 is TGTGCCAGCAGCAAGACAGGGATCGAG. The encoded protein is CASSKTGIE. The complete CDR3 protein is CASSKTGIEQYF.

A word on this clone: The CDR3 goes on 3 residues after the read ends, and that part is filled in from the germline J gene. J is TRBJ1-2 and V is TRBV2, with 9 bases fitting TRBD1. This CDR3 has 13 amino acids. Germline CDR1 reads SNHLY; CDR2 reads FYNNEI. The CDR3: CASRFGQGSDYTF. The CDR3 DNA, read in part, is TGTGCCAGCAGATTTGGACAGGGGAGCGAC.

To note about this clone: The read gets to within 3 residues of the CDR3 end, and the germline J gene fills in the rest. The chain has TRBV14 and TRBJ2-4; D is possibly TRBD1 (6 bases). Germline V gives CDR1 SGHDN, CDR2 FVKESK. CDR3 length: 13 residues. CDR3 in amino acids: CASSQGAVETQYF. The part of the CDR3 DNA that was read is TGTGCCAGCAGCCAGGGGGCGGTGGAGACT.

The part of the CDR3 DNA that was read is TGTGCCAGTAGTACCCAGGGGTCCTTTTCTTCCTACGAG. Translated, it gives CASSTQGSFSSYE. Given in full, the CDR3 is CASSTQGSFSSYEQYF. J is TRBJ2-7 and V is TRBV19; possibly TRBD1 for D (6 bases). The sequenced fragment ends 3 residues before the CDR3 boundary, so the rest is inferred from the germline J gene. Germline-derived CDR1 and CDR2 are LNHDA and SQIVND (reference sequence). This CDR3 spans 16 amino acids. Trimming removed 4 bases from V and 1 base from J, with 17 bases in between.

To note about this clone: The CDR3 goes on 3 residues after the read ends, and that part is filled in from the germline J gene. The chain has TRBV7-6 and TRBJ2-2; 10 bases agree with TRBD2. The CDR3 spans 16 residues. Unmatched junction bases numbered 4, after V lost 3 bases and J lost 3 bases. CDR1 and CDR2 (germline): SGHVS, FNYEAQ. CDR3 DNA, as far as it was read: TGTGCCAGCAGCTTTCTAGCGGGGGAAGACACCGGGGAG. As protein: CASSFLAGEDTGE. The complete CDR3 reads CASSFLAGEDTGELFF. Supplemented by reference TRBV7-6 and TRBJ2-2, the full variable domain reads GAGVSQSPRYKVTKRGQDVALRCDPISGHVSLYWYRQALGQGPEFLTYFNYEAQQDKSGLPNDRFSAERPEGSISTLTIQRTEQRDSAMYRCASSFLAGEDTGELFFGEGSRLTVL.

Concerning this clone itself: The read finishes 3 residues shy of the CDR3 end, and the germline J gene is used to complete it. The chain joins TRBV18 to TRBJ2-2; possibly TRBD2 for D (5 bases). Germline V gene sequence: CDR1 KGHSH, CDR2 LQKENI. The CDR3 is made up of 15 amino acids. Between the trimmed V and J ends, which lost 2 bases and 3 bases, there was a span of 10 bases. Incomplete CDR3 DNA: TGTGCCAGCTCACCAGTTAGCGCTGACACCGGGGAG. Protein: CASSPVSADTGE. The full CDR3 protein is CASSPVSADTGELFF.